This T cell receptor beta chain was recovered during a study of blood T cell repertoires in COVID-19. Study at large: COVID-19 samples, acute and convalescent, were from the United States, Italy and Spain. Sample material is recorded as cDNA or gDNA derived from T cells, B-cell-depleted T cells, or PBMCs.

Per the study methods: Cell counts per sample came from amplifying reference gene primers. Clones were sequenced by immunoSEQ multiplex PCR, and TCRdb holds only the in-frame ones, with some missing. D and trimming were read from the DNA, whereas the V and J calls and clone size are those reported in that table. Of over 45,000 clones listed, less than 95% were seen once; the top ten hold around 5%. Germline V lookup: CDR1 SGHKS, CDR2 YYEKEE (reference sequence). The V end was cut by 0 bases, the J end by 2 bases, with 9 bases between. The CDR3 length is 16 residues. Sequenced input: peripheral blood. The rearrangement links TRBV5-5 to TRBJ1-6; TRBD1 is a possible D gene (5 bases). The receptor was isolated from a man between 65 and 79 years old with acute or convalescent COVID-19. The CDR3, as DNA: TGTGCCAGCAGCTTGGCCAGACAGACCTATAATTCACCCCTCCACTTT. Its translation: CASSLARQTYNSPLHF.